This is a list of T cell receptor beta chains from one sample in a study of CD8 T cells in ankylosing spondylitis. One entry per CDR3 protein, called by TCRdb with MiXCR from the 5' RACE reads. The top ten hold 0.51% of the sample, which has 750,000 to 850,000 distinct CDR3 sequences, 12% seen once. Sequencing input: blood, either unsorted or a sorted T cell fraction (not recorded which). These receptors all stem from a male donor with ankylosing spondylitis. The conserved cysteine and the conserved F or W are not part of the CDR3 here. The size entry is marked missing in some rows and otherwise reads once, few, many or a size class.

CDR3aa: ASSYSGGAEAF
j_gene: TRBJ1-1
abundance: .
v_gene: TRBV6-2/TRBV6-3

CDR3aa: ATRFSNEKLF
j_gene: TRBJ1-4
abundance: few
v_gene: TRBV15

CDR3aa: ASSLGPGYGEQY
j_gene: TRBJ2-7
abundance: many
v_gene: TRBV27

CDR3aa: ASSALGQSYEQY
j_gene: TRBJ2-7
abundance: few
v_gene: TRBV9

CDR3aa: ASSPGQGSGEQF
j_gene: TRBJ2-1
abundance: many
v_gene: TRBV11-2

CDR3aa: ASSYGGGTGSNIQY
j_gene: TRBJ2-4
abundance: many
v_gene: TRBV6-5

CDR3aa: SAPSRTGQETQY
j_gene: TRBJ2-5
abundance: .
v_gene: TRBV20-1

CDR3aa: SVSGTWNEQY
j_gene: TRBJ2-7
abundance: many
v_gene: TRBV29-1

CDR3aa: ASSLSPSGREETQY
j_gene: TRBJ2-5
abundance: few
v_gene: TRBV5-6

CDR3aa: ASRDSSVGYGYT
j_gene: TRBJ1-2
abundance: .
v_gene: TRBV5-1

CDR3aa: ASSFRDRETGELF
j_gene: TRBJ2-2
abundance: few
v_gene: TRBV5-4